One and the same sample provided the 14 T cell receptor beta chains below, sequenced in a study of T-cell memory formation after mild COVID-19. TCRdb passed the 5' RACE reads through MiXCR, listing each CDR3 protein once. Among fewer than 250,000 distinct CDR3 sequences listed, over 9.5% were seen once. The sample was PBMCs or a T cell subset sorted from them (not recorded which). The receptors come from a man aged 18 to 30 who had mild COVID-19 (a few samples of this study predate the infection). Cell type and time point are not known.

This clonotype has a handful of counts. The chain combines TRBV10-3 with TRBJ2-5; a weak D match, TRBD2 (6 bases). CDR3 length: 12 residues. CDR1 and CDR2 (germline): ENHRY, SYGVKD. V shed 10 bases and J shed 1 base, with 10 bases lying between them. The CDR3 loop reads CATQGLQETQYF. Here the CDR3 DNA reads TGTGCCACCCAGGGACTCCAAGAGACCCAGTACTTC.

This clonotype occurred a few times. V is TRBV19 and J is TRBJ2-7; the D is unclear. Germline CDR1 reads LNHDA; CDR2 reads SQIVND (reference sequence). V shed 10 bases and J shed 2 bases, with 18 bases lying between them. The CDR3 is 14 amino acids. The DNA of the CDR3 is TGTGCCACCTCATCCCGGCAGGCTCCCTACGAGCAGTACGTC. Protein product: CATSSRQAPYEQYV.

This clonotype has only a few counts. The CDR3 nucleotides read TGCGCCAGCAGCCAAGTGTTAGTGCAGCTGGTCGGAAACACCATATATTTT. This codes for CASSQVLVQLVGNTIYF. The V gene is TRBV4-1, the J gene TRBJ1-3; D remains unclear. CDR1 and CDR2 (germline): MGHRA, YSYEKL. There are 17 residues in the CDR3. V lost 1 base, J lost 4 bases, and 17 bases lay in between.

CDR3 in amino acids: CSAIGAPESTDTQYF. CDR3 in DNA: TGCAGTGCTATTGGAGCTCCAGAGTCGACAGATACGCAGTATTTT. The chain has TRBV20-1 and TRBJ2-3; D is uncertain. V was cut by 4 bases and J by 3 bases, with 17 bases left in between. The germline gives CDR1 DFQATT, CDR2 SNEGSKA (reference sequence). The CDR3 consists of 15 residues.

This clonotype was picked up a small number of times. The V call is TRBV11-2, the J call TRBJ2-7; no reliable D call. V lost 5 bases and J lost 3, with 11 bases in between. The CDR3 is made up of 13 amino acids. Germline loops: CDR1 SGHAT, CDR2 FQNNGV. The CDR3, as DNA: TGTGCCAGCAGCGTCCTGTTCAGCTACGAGCAGTACTTC. Translating it yields CASSVLFSYEQYF.

This clonotype was detected ten times or more. CDR3 residues: CAISESIREGPEAFF. DNA for the CDR3: TGTGCCATCAGTGAGTCGATTCGGGAGGGGCCTGAAGCTTTCTTT. The chain links TRBV10-3 to TRBJ1-1; D is possibly TRBD1 (5 bases). The CDR3 is 15 residues long. V was pared by 0 bases and J by 6 bases, with 14 bases between. Per the germline V gene, CDR1 is ENHRY and CDR2 is SYGVKD.

The gene calls are TRBV5-1 and TRBJ2-2; TRBD1 might be the D (6 bases). Germline V lookup: CDR1 SGHRS, CDR2 YFSETQ. V was cut by 5 bases and J by 6 bases, with 14 bases left in between. The CDR3 spans 14 residues. In nucleotides, the CDR3 is TGCGCCAGCAGTCACAGGACAGAGGCCGGGGAGCTGTTTTTT. It translates to CASSHRTEAGELFF. The full variable domain, its missing parts supplied by reference TRBV5-1 and TRBJ2-2, is KAGVTQTPRYLIKTRGQQVTLSCSPISGHRSVSWYQQTPGQGLQFLFEYFSETQRNKGNFPGRFSGRQFSNSRSEMNVSTLELGDSALYLCASSHRTEAGELFFGEGSRLTVL.

The chain employs TRBV12-5 and TRBJ1-5; D might be TRBD1 (6 bases). V gave up 4 bases and J gave up 7 bases, with 14 bases separating them. From germline, CDR1 is LGHNT and CDR2 FRNRAP. The CDR3 is made up of 14 amino acids. The DNA for the CDR3 is TGTGCTAGTGGTTACGGGGGCAGCGGACAGCCCCAGCATTTT. Translation: CASGYGGSGQPQHF.

This rearrangement joins TRBV25-1 to TRBJ2-6; the D call may be TRBD1 or TRBD2 (5 bases each). The germline V and J ends were trimmed by 5 bases and 2 bases, with 10 bases remaining between them. Germline V lookup: CDR1 MGHDK, CDR2 SYGVNS. The CDR3 is 15 residues long. The CDR3, as DNA: TGTGCCAGCAGTCATCAGGGACCTGGGGCCAACGTCCTGACTTTC. It specifies CASSHQGPGANVLTF.

This clonotype was seen once. The rearrangement joins TRBV7-2 to TRBJ1-5; TRBD1 agrees at 9 bases. The CDR3 has 15 residues. The J segment lost 6 bases and the V segment lost 5 bases, leaving 8 bases of the junction unmatched. Germline V gene sequence: CDR1 SGHTA, CDR2 FQGNSA. The CDR3 nucleotides read TGTGCCAGCAGCCCTGGACAGGGGTGGTTTCAGCCCCAGCATTTT. Translation gives CASSPGQGWFQPQHF.

This clonotype was observed a handful of times. The chain uses TRBV7-3 and TRBJ2-3, with 8 nucleotides matching TRBD2. J was trimmed by 2 bases and V by 3 bases; bases with no gene match: 4. CDR3 length: 15 residues. Germline V gene lookup returns CDR1 SGHTA and CDR2 FQGTGA. The CDR3 reads CASSFSGATTDTQYF. The CDR3 DNA sequence: TGTGCCAGCAGCTTTAGCGGGGCCACCACAGATACGCAGTATTTT.

This clonotype showed up just a few times. J is TRBJ1-5 and V is TRBV6-5; D gene ambiguous. This CDR3 is 13 amino acids long. Trimming cost V 5 bases and J 4 bases, with 9 bases left between them. Germline loops: CDR1 MNHEY, CDR2 SVGAGI. CDR3 region: CASSTWRNQPQHF. In DNA form, the CDR3 reads TGTGCCAGCAGTACGTGGAGGAATCAGCCCCAGCATTTT.

This clonotype was counted between two and nine times. This rearrangement joins TRBV3-1 to TRBJ1-3; the match to TRBD1 covers 7 bases. Germline-derived CDR1 and CDR2 are LGHDT and YNNKEL (reference sequence). There are 13 residues in the CDR3. Losses at the gene ends were 4 bases for V and 4 bases for J; bases not matched to a gene: 1. The CDR3 coding sequence is TGTGCCAGCAGCCCGGGACAGGGAAACACCATATATTTT. Protein product: CASSPGQGNTIYF.

This clonotype showed up just a few times. This sequence joins TRBV5-1 and TRBJ1-4, with D possibly TRBD1 on 6 matching bases. The V gene's germline CDR1 is SGHRS and CDR2 YFSETQ. V lost 7 bases and J 2 bases, leaving 15 bases between the germline ends. The CDR3 length is 15 residues. CDR3 loop: CASGPEGGTNEKLFF. CDR3 nucleotide sequence: TGCGCCAGCGGGCCTGAAGGGGGTACTAATGAAAAACTGTTTTTT.